This T cell receptor beta chain was captured in a study of T cell responses to AZD1222 COVID-19 vaccine. This CDR3 is built from 13 residues. Between the trimmed V and J ends, which lost 8 bases and 4 bases, there was a span of 15 bases. Germline CDR1 reads LNHDA; CDR2 reads SQIVND (reference sequence). Measured with immunoSEQ multiplex PCR; TCRdb has only the in-frame clones, and not every one. The table records 110,000 to 150,000 clones, approximately 91% of them present only once. This clone appeared a single time. The chain carries TRBV19 and TRBJ2-7, with D perhaps TRBD1 or TRBD2 (6 bases each). The material sequenced was peripheral blood, taken 28 days after the second AZD1222 dose. The sequence was obtained from an adult who received the AZD1222 COVID-19 vaccine. CDR3 in DNA: TGTGCCAGTGCCCCTACGGGGGCGTACGAGCAGTACTTC. It is translated as CASAPTGAYEQYF.